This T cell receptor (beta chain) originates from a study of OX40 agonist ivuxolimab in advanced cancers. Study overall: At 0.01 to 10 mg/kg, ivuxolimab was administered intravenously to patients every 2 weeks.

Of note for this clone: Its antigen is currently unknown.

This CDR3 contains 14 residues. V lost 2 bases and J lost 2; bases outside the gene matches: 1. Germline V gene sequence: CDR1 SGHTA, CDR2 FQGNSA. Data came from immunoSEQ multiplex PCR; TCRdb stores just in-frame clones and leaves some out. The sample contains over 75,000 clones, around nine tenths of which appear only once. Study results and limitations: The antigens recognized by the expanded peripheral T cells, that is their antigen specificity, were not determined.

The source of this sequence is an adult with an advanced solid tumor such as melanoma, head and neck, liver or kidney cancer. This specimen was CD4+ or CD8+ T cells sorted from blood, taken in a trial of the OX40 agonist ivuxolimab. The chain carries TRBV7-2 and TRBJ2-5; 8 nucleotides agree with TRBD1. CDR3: CASSLTGGQETQYF. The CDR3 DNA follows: TGTGCCAGCAGCTTAACAGGGGGGCAAGAGACCCAGTACTTC. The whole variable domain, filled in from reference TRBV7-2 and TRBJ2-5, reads GAGVSQSPSNKVTEKGKDVELRCDPISGHTALYWYRQSLGQGLEFLIYFQGNSAPDKSGLPSDRFSAERTGGSVSTLTIQRTQQEDSAVYLCASSLTGGQETQYFGPGTRLLVL.